Sequencing of this T cell receptor beta chain was carried out in a study of blood T cell repertoires in COVID-19. Overall study: Italy, Spain and the United States were the sources of the convalescent and acute COVID-19 samples. From T cells, B-cell-depleted T cells, or PBMCs came the material, which was cDNA or gDNA.

This CDR3 is 12 amino acids long. Germline V gene lookup returns CDR1 SQVTM and CDR2 ANQGSEA. V lost 8 bases and J lost 8, with 18 bases in between. This clone was observed a single time. Authors' data handling: Nucleated cell number was recorded as an estimate derived from reference gene primer amplification. Sequencing used immunoSEQ multiplex PCR; TCRdb keeps in-frame clones, though not all of them. V, J and clone size were drawn from that table, and D and trimming were deduced from the DNA. The repertoire has 300,000 or so clones, about 90% of them found once; the top ten carry roughly 6.7%. The sequenced sample was peripheral blood. The gene calls are TRBV29-1 and TRBJ1-2, with D unclear. This sequence was found in a man aged 18 to 35 who had recovered from COVID-19. CDR3 DNA: TGCAGCTTTGGGCCGGGTGCCGGGGGCTACACCTTC. This codes for CSFGPGAGGYTF.